These 30 T cell receptor beta chains were sequenced from one sample in a study of response to subunit inactivated influenza vaccine. TCRdb independently ran MiXCR on the RT-PCR reads; one entry per CDR3 protein. The sample yields hundreds of thousands of distinct CDR3 sequences, 12% seen once. The source material was PBMCs from blood, sampled on the day of vaccination. These receptors originate from a man aged 45-65 years who received an inactivated influenza vaccine.

A few counts support this clonotype. V and J are TRBV20-1 and TRBJ2-7; D is ambiguous. Per germline, CDR1 DFQATT and CDR2 SNEGSKA (reference sequence). The V end lost 3 bases, the J end lost 1 base, and 7 bases lay between the germline ends. CDR3 length: 12 residues. DNA for the CDR3: TGCAGTGCTAGTATGGGATCCTACGAGCAGTACTTC. Translating it yields CSASMGSYEQYF.

The V and J genes are TRBV11-2 and TRBJ2-7; D possibly uses TRBD1 or TRBD2 (6 bases each). Trimming took off 5 bases at V and 2 bases at J, with 13 bases between the two ends. Per the germline V gene, CDR1 is SGHAT and CDR2 is FQNNGV. The CDR3 is 14 residues long. The CDR3 DNA is TGTGCCAGCAGCACAGGGACTGCCACCTACGAGCAGTACTTC. Residues: CASSTGTATYEQYF.

CDR3 protein: CASSPRSGGAALANEKLFF. Here the CDR3 DNA reads TGTGCCAGCAGCCCCCGGTCGGGGGGCGCCGCGCTCGCTAATGAAAAACTGTTTTTT. This chain joins TRBV11-2 and TRBJ1-4; a possible D gene is TRBD1 (6 bases). V lost 5 bases, J lost 3 bases, and 25 bases lay in between. Per the germline V gene, CDR1 is SGHAT and CDR2 is FQNNGV. The CDR3 totals 19 residues. Together with reference TRBV11-2 and TRBJ1-4, the CDR3 gives the full variable domain: EAGVAQSPRYKIIEKRQSVAFWCNPISGHATLYWYQQILGQGPKLLIQFQNNGVVDDSQLPKDRFSAERLKGVDSTLKIQPAKLEDSAVYLCASSPRSGGAALANEKLFFGSGTQLSVL.

This clonotype was counted many times. This chain uses TRBV20-1 with TRBJ2-6; D is uncertain. The CDR3 runs 13 residues. Trimming removed 6 bases at V and 3 bases at J, with 9 bases between. The germline V gene has CDR1 DFQATT and CDR2 SNEGSKA (reference sequence). The CDR3 spells CSADADGANVLTF. DNA for the CDR3: TGCAGTGCCGATGCAGATGGGGCCAACGTCCTGACTTTC.

J is TRBJ2-3 and V is TRBV2; 9 nucleotides line up with TRBD2. V lost 11 bases and J lost 4; bases outside the gene matches: 25. This CDR3 comprises 19 residues. Germline CDR1 and CDR2: SNHLY and FYNNEI. CDR3: CALSPSSGASLFVPDTQYF. The CDR3 DNA follows: TGTGCCCTCAGCCCCTCTAGCGGGGCCAGCCTTTTTGTCCCAGATACGCAGTATTTT.

This clonotype was detected only a few times. The CDR3 region is CASRRGGMSYEQYF. CDR3 coding DNA: TGTGCCAGTCGGCGGGGAGGGATGTCCTACGAGCAGTACTTC. The rearrangement uses TRBV28 and TRBJ2-7, with 7 bases lining up with TRBD2. Trimming cost V 9 bases and J 1 base; bases outside gene matches: 9. CDR3 length equals 14 residues. The germline CDR1 and CDR2 sequences are MDHEN and SYDVKM.

In its sample, this clonotype was seen a few times. The chain recombines TRBV6-1 with TRBJ1-2, with TRBD1 as a possible D gene (6 bases). CDR1 MNHNS and CDR2 SASEGT come from the germline V gene. The V end was cut by 5 bases, the J end by 4 bases, with 11 bases between. The CDR3 runs to 13 residues. The CDR3 protein is CASSPRGIYGYTF. The CDR3 DNA reads TGTGCCAGCAGTCCTAGGGGGATCTATGGCTACACCTTC.

The rearrangement uses TRBV5-5 and TRBJ1-4; D ambiguous. Germline assignment: CDR1 SGHKS and CDR2 YYEKEE (reference sequence). V was cut by 4 bases and J by 5 bases, with 15 bases left in between. The CDR3 covers 15 residues. The CDR3 DNA is TGTGCCAGCAGCCCTTTCCGGGCGGGGAATGAAAAACTGTTTTTT. Translated, it gives CASSPFRAGNEKLFF.

CDR3 bases: TGTGCCAGCAGGCGTACAGGGGGCACAGATACGCAGTATTTT. Protein product: CASRRTGGTDTQYF. The J gene is TRBJ2-3, the V gene TRBV6-1, with 7 bases lining up with TRBD1. The CDR3 has 14 amino acids. CDR1 is MNHNS and CDR2 is SASEGT in the germline V gene. Trimming took 6 bases from V and 1 from J; bases not matched to a gene: 4.

V is TRBV12-3 or TRBV12-4 and J is TRBJ2-3; no definite D call. The CDR3 spans 16 residues. Trimming shortened V by 0 bases and J by 4 bases, and 14 bases separated the two germline ends. CDR3 nucleotides: TGTGCCAGCAGTTTAGCGGCCGGAATCCGCGCAGATACGCAGTATTTT. Encoded protein: CASSLAAGIRADTQYF.

This rearrangement joins TRBV12-3 or TRBV12-4 to TRBJ2-1; 8 bases align to TRBD2. After removal of 7 bases from V and 7 bases from J, the junction contained 9 bases not matched to a gene. The CDR3 contains 14 residues. The CDR3 loop is CASNPGGSGNEQFF. DNA for the CDR3: TGTGCCAGCAATCCGGGGGGGAGCGGGAATGAGCAGTTCTTC.

This clonotype has ten or more counts. This sequence joins TRBV12-3 or TRBV12-4 and TRBJ1-1; D gene uncertain. Trimming removed 5 bases at V and 5 bases at J, with 12 bases between. This CDR3 region has 13 residues. CDR3 DNA sequence: TGTGCCAGCAGTCCCCTCGACATTACTGAAGCTTTCTTT. Its protein product is CASSPLDITEAFF.

This clonotype was counted many times. The chain employs TRBV20-1 and TRBJ2-7; 9 bases are shared with TRBD1. The CDR3 spans 14 residues. Germline lookup yields CDR1 DFQATT and CDR2 SNEGSKA (reference sequence). Trimming cost V 2 bases and J 4 bases; bases outside gene matches: 6. The CDR3 loop reads CSARPGQGTYEQYF. The CDR3 region has the DNA TGCAGTGCTAGACCCGGACAGGGGACTTACGAGCAGTACTTC.

This clonotype was detected a few times. The CDR3 DNA sequence: TGTGCCAGCAGCTTAGTCGACATCTTACAAGAGACCCAGTACTTC. Its translation: CASSLVDILQETQYF. The J gene is TRBJ2-5, the V gene TRBV7-9; no clear D gene. V lost 1 base and J lost 2, with 11 bases in between. Germline values: CDR1 SEHNR, CDR2 FQNEAQ (reference sequence). The CDR3 length is 15 residues. Full variable domain (missing parts from reference TRBV7-9 and TRBJ2-5): DTGVSQNPRHKITKRGQNVTFRCDPISEHNRLYWYRQTLGQGPEFLTYFQNEAQLEKSRLLSDRFSAERPKGSFSTLEIQRTEQGDSAMYLCASSLVDILQETQYFGPGTRLLVL.

In its sample, this clonotype was seen many times. The chain uses TRBV10-2 and TRBJ2-2; D is undetermined. With 7 bases removed from V and 1 base from J, the gap between germline ends came to 7 bases. In germline, CDR1 is WSHSY, CDR2 SAAADI. CDR3 size: 13 residues. CDR3 nucleotides: TGCGCCAGCACGGACGAGAACACCGGGGAGCTGTTTTTT. Encoded protein: CASTDENTGELFF.

The chain is built from TRBV9 and TRBJ2-7, with TRBD1 as a possible D gene (5 bases). Germline loops: CDR1 SGDLS, CDR2 YYNGEE. This CDR3 is 15 amino acids long. Deletions cut 0 bases from V and 1 base from J, with 11 bases between. DNA for the CDR3: TGTGCCAGCAGCGTAGACCCCCAGGGTTCCTACGAGCAGTACTTC. Protein product: CASSVDPQGSYEQYF.

The J gene is TRBJ1-3, the V gene TRBV20-1; D is undetermined. V dropped 3 bases and J dropped 4 bases, with 10 bases sitting between them. The CDR3 extends over 13 amino acids. Germline V CDR1 and CDR2: DFQATT, SNEGSKA (reference sequence). For the CDR3, the DNA is TGCAGTGCTAGCCATTCGGCCGGAAACACCATATATTTT. Translating it yields CSASHSAGNTIYF.

The J gene is TRBJ2-2, the V gene TRBV10-3; TRBD1 aligns across 8 bases. CDR1 is ENHRY and CDR2 is SYGVKD in the germline V gene. CDR3 length equals 16 residues. Losses at the gene ends were 3 bases for V and 8 bases for J; bases not matched to a gene: 11. This CDR3 is CAISEGPSGGSGELFF. The CDR3 bases are TGTGCCATCAGTGAAGGTCCATCAGGGGGCTCGGGGGAGCTGTTTTTT.

The J gene is TRBJ2-3, the V gene TRBV7-9; 8 bases are a match to TRBD1. V lost 5 bases to trimming and J lost 2 bases; unmatched junction nucleotides: 9. Germline values: CDR1 SEHNR, CDR2 FQNEAQ (reference sequence). The CDR3 length is 16 residues. The CDR3 bases are TGTGCCAGCAGCACAAACAGGGGGTCCCCCACAGATACGCAGTATTTT. Translated, it gives CASSTNRGSPTDTQYF.

The chain joins TRBV27 to TRBJ2-1, with TRBD2 identical over 10 bases. Trimming took 5 bases from V and 3 from J; bases not matched to a gene: 4. From germline, CDR1 is MNHEY and CDR2 SMNVEV (reference sequence). This CDR3 region has 15 residues. CDR3 amino acids: CASSALAGFYNEQFF. The CDR3 DNA is TGTGCCAGCAGTGCACTAGCGGGGTTCTACAATGAGCAGTTCTTC.

This clonotype was counted ten times or more. The chain combines TRBV25-1 with TRBJ1-2; D might be TRBD1 (6 bases). This CDR3 has 13 residues. Germline CDR1 is MGHDK and CDR2 is SYGVNS. Trimming stripped 2 bases from V and 4 bases from J, with 8 bases between. Here the CDR3 reads CASSETGPYGYTF. DNA of the CDR3: TGTGCCAGCAGTGAAACAGGGCCCTATGGCTACACCTTC.

The rearrangement joins TRBV7-9 to TRBJ2-1; weak D call: TRBD2 (6 bases). CDR3 length: 14 amino acids. CDR1 and CDR2 (germline): SEHNR, FQNEAQ (reference sequence). The V end was cut by 8 bases, the J end by 6 bases, with 17 bases between. The CDR3 DNA sequence: TGTGCCAGCGGCCTCGGGGGTTTCCGCAATGAGCAGTTCTTC. This sequence encodes CASGLGGFRNEQFF.

This clonotype has ten or more counts. The J gene is TRBJ2-3, the V gene TRBV12-3 or TRBV12-4; D may be TRBD2 (7 bases). The germline V and J ends were trimmed by 5 bases and 0 bases, with 12 bases remaining between them. The CDR3 has 15 residues. DNA of the CDR3: TGTGCCAGCAGTGACGGGGGGCGTAGCACAGATACGCAGTATTTT. Amino acid sequence: CASSDGGRSTDTQYF.

This clonotype has just a few counts. J is TRBJ1-2 and V is TRBV9; perhaps TRBD1 as D (5 bases). Germline loops: CDR1 SGDLS, CDR2 YYNGEE. V lost 2 bases and J lost 1, with 9 bases in between. The CDR3 loop spans 14 amino acids. CDR3 nucleotides: TGTGCCAGCAGCGTTTGGGGGAATAACTATGGCTACACCTTC. Its translation: CASSVWGNNYGYTF.

As regards this clonotype: This may be a read error: a much more frequent sequence differs by one nucleotide. The chain recombines TRBV2 with TRBJ1-1, with TRBD1 matching over 8 bases. The CDR3 length is 14 residues. Germline-derived CDR1 and CDR2 are SNHLY and FYNNEI. Losses at the gene ends were 6 bases for V and 4 bases for J; bases not matched to a gene: 7. CDR3 bases: TGTGCCAGCAGGGCTCAGGGGGCTATCACTGAAGCTTTCTTT. It encodes CASRAQGAITEAFF.

For this clonotype: A single base separates this from a much larger clone, so it may be a read error. DNA of the CDR3: TGTGCCAGCAGGGGGTACACTGAAGCTTTCTTT. This codes for CASRGYTEAFF. The genes are TRBV12-3 or TRBV12-4 and TRBJ1-1; no reliable D call. The V end was cut by 6 bases, the J end by 3 bases, with 5 bases between. This CDR3 comprises 11 residues.

The chain joins TRBV11-2 to TRBJ2-1, with 12 bases lining up with TRBD2. The CDR3 spans 17 residues. The V and J ends lost 3 bases and 9 bases, in that order; junction bases with no gene match: 12. CDR1 SGHAT and CDR2 FQNNGV come from the germline V gene. The CDR3 region has the DNA TGTGCCAGCAGCTTTCTACCTCCTAGCGGGAGGGCCTTTGAGCAGTTCTTC. As protein: CASSFLPPSGRAFEQFF. The full variable domain, rest sourced from reference TRBV11-2 and TRBJ2-1, is EAGVAQSPRYKIIEKRQSVAFWCNPISGHATLYWYQQILGQGPKLLIQFQNNGVVDDSQLPKDRFSAERLKGVDSTLKIQPAKLEDSAVYLCASSFLPPSGRAFEQFFGPGTRLTVL.

As concerns this clonotype: A much larger clone differs from this one at a single base, so this may be a read error. The chain employs TRBV15 and TRBJ2-3, with 9 bases fitting TRBD2. The CDR3 totals 17 residues. From germline, CDR1 is LNHNV and CDR2 YYDKDF (reference sequence). For the CDR3, the DNA is TGTGCCACCACCAGAGTAAGCCTAGCGGGAATGACAGATACGCAGTATTTT. Its translation is CATTRVSLAGMTDTQYF.

This clonotype was found a few times. The chain links TRBV20-1 to TRBJ2-7; a possible D gene is TRBD2 (6 bases). V lost 6 bases and J 7 bases, leaving 13 bases between the germline ends. Germline V gives CDR1 DFQATT, CDR2 SNEGSKA (reference sequence). This CDR3 contains 11 residues. CDR3 DNA sequence: TGCAGTGCCCGGGACTTTCGTGAGCAGTACTTC. Translation: CSARDFREQYF.

J is TRBJ2-7 and V is TRBV5-1; 9 bases align to TRBD1. The CDR3 extends over 15 amino acids. Germline assignment: CDR1 SGHRS and CDR2 YFSETQ. V gave up 3 bases and J gave up 8 bases; unmatched junction bases: 12. For the CDR3, the DNA is TGCGCCAGCAGCTCTTCCGGGACAGGGATCCTTAAGCAGTACTTC. Translating gives CASSSSGTGILKQYF.